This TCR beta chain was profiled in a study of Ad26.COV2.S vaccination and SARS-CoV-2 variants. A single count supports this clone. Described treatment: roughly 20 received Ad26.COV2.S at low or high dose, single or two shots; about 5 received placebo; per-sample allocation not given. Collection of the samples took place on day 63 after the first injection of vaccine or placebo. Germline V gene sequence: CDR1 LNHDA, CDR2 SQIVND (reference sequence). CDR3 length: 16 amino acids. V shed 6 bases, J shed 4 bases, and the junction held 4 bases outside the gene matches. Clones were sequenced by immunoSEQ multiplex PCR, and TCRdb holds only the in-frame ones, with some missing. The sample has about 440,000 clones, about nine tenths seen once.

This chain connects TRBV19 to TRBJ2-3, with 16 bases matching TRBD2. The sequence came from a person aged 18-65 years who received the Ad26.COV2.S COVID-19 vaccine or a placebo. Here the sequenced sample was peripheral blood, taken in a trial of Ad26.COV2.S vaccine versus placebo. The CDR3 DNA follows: TGTGCCAGTAGCCTGGGACTAGCGGGAGGGGCAGATACGCAGTATTTT. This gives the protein CASSLGLAGGADTQYF.